This T cell receptor beta chain emerged from a study of blood T cell repertoires in COVID-19. Germline CDR1 and CDR2: SGHNT and YYREEE (reference sequence). J gave up 1 base and V 4 bases, and 4 bases lay outside the gene matches. The CDR3 covers 15 residues. In terms of age and location, participants ranged from roughly 18 to 89 years and lived in about 25 US areas. Per the original methods: From reference gene primer amplification, estimates of nucleated cell counts were derived. Sequencing used immunoSEQ multiplex PCR; TCRdb keeps in-frame clones, though not all of them. V, J and clone size are those of that table, while D and trimming were read from the DNA. The data contain 150,000 or so clones, roughly 88% of them singletons.

The clonotype comes from a woman aged 55-70 years who had recovered from COVID-19. The source material was PBMCs or T cells enriched from blood (not recorded which). V and J are TRBV5-4 and TRBJ2-3; TRBD2 aligns across 9 bases. DNA for the CDR3: TGTGCCAGCAGCCCGAGACTAGCGGGCACAGATACGCAGTATTTT. This sequence encodes CASSPRLAGTDTQYF. Full variable domain (missing parts from reference TRBV5-4 and TRBJ2-3): ETGVTQSPTHLIKTRGQQVTLRCSSQSGHNTVSWYQQALGQGPQFIFQYYREEENGRGNFPPRFSGLQFPNYSSELNVNALELDDSALYLCASSPRLAGTDTQYFGPGTRLTVL.